What follows are 31 T cell receptor beta chains derived from one specimen sequenced in a study of blood T cell repertoires in COVID-19. Profiling relied on immunoSEQ multiplex PCR, and the TCRdb table lists in-frame clones only, not all of them. The sample includes 150,000 or so clones, around 90% of them seen just once. The sample consisted of peripheral blood. The source is a human donor in a cohort sampled during active COVID-19.

The rearrangement joins TRBV15 to TRBJ2-7, with D possibly matching TRBD2 (6 bases). This CDR3 contains 15 residues. Germline assignment: CDR1 LNHNV and CDR2 YYDKDF (reference sequence). The V end was cut by 3 bases, the J end by 2 bases, with 14 bases between. The CDR3 here is CATSSTLASPYEQYF. The DNA for the CDR3 is TGTGCCACCAGCAGTACTCTAGCGTCCCCCTACGAGCAGTACTTC.

This chain joins TRBV6-6 and TRBJ2-7, with D hard to call. Germline V gene lookup returns CDR1 MNHNY and CDR2 SVGAGI (reference sequence). The CDR3 covers 12 residues. V was pared by 11 bases and J by 4 bases, with 15 bases between. Here the CDR3 DNA reads TGTGCCGGATCACCCGACTCGTACGAGCAGTACTTC. Its translation: CAGSPDSYEQYF.

The chain joins TRBV7-6 to TRBJ2-1; 7 bases agree with TRBD2. V gave up 2 bases and J gave up 5 bases; unmatched junction bases: 3. From germline, CDR1 is SGHVS and CDR2 FNYEAQ. The length of the CDR3 is 14 residues. The CDR3: CASSLLAEDNEQFF. The CDR3 DNA reads as TGTGCCAGCAGCTTACTAGCGGAAGACAATGAGCAGTTCTTC.

The table lists this clone with a few counts. This chain connects TRBV28 to TRBJ1-5, with D possibly matching TRBD1 (6 bases). V dropped 8 bases and J dropped 7 bases, with 21 bases sitting between them. In germline, CDR1 is MDHEN, CDR2 SYDVKM. CDR3 length: 15 amino acids. The CDR3 sequence: CASSLGARIRQPQHF. Written as DNA, the CDR3 is TGTGCCAGCTCCCTGGGGGCTAGGATTAGACAGCCCCAGCATTTT.

The genes are TRBV5-5 and TRBJ2-7; 9 bases are shared with TRBD1. The CDR3 has 15 amino acids. The germline V gene encodes CDR1 SGHKS and CDR2 YYEKEE (reference sequence). V shed 4 bases and J 0 bases; nucleotides not matched to a gene: 5. In DNA form, the CDR3 reads TGTGCCAGCAGCCGCGGGACAGGGTACTCCTACGAGCAGTACTTC. Protein: CASSRGTGYSYEQYF.

This chain connects TRBV5-1 to TRBJ2-7; D is uncertain. Germline CDR1 reads SGHRS; CDR2 reads YFSETQ. The CDR3 totals 11 residues. Trimming removed 5 bases from V and 3 bases from J, with 6 bases in between. CDR3 bases: TGCGCCAGCAGACGAGACTACGAGCAGTACTTC. Amino acid sequence: CASRRDYEQYF.

This clone was counted once. V gene TRBV28 combines with J gene TRBJ1-1; perhaps TRBD1 as D (5 bases). Germline lookup yields CDR1 MDHEN and CDR2 SYDVKM. This CDR3 contains 12 residues. The germline V and J ends were trimmed by 10 bases and 1 base, with 10 bases remaining between them. The CDR3 is CATNRWNTEAFF. In nucleotides, the CDR3 is TGTGCCACCAACAGGTGGAACACTGAAGCTTTCTTT.

The rearrangement uses TRBV30 and TRBJ2-3, with D perhaps matching TRBD2 (6 bases). The CDR3 consists of 15 residues. V was shortened by 2 bases and J by 3 bases, with 15 bases between the two germline ends. Germline V gene data show CDR1 as GTSNPN and CDR2 as SVGIG (reference sequence). CDR3 sequence reads: CAWSRAGFGTDTQYF. In DNA, the CDR3 is TGTGCCTGGAGTAGGGCGGGGTTTGGGACAGATACGCAGTATTTT.

This chain joins TRBV4-1 and TRBJ2-7, with TRBD2 identical over 7 bases. This CDR3 contains 14 residues. CDR1 MGHRA and CDR2 YSYEKL come from the germline V gene. V trimming: 4 bases; J trimming: 0 bases; junction bases outside the gene matches: 3. The CDR3 region is CASSRAGASYEQYF. The CDR3 DNA follows: TGCGCCAGCAGCCGGGCGGGAGCCTCCTACGAGCAGTACTTC.

V is TRBV4-1 and J is TRBJ2-7, with a tentative D call TRBD1 (7 bases). V was shortened by 4 bases and J by 3 bases, with 19 bases between the two germline ends. CDR3 length: 16 amino acids. The germline gives CDR1 MGHRA, CDR2 YSYEKL. For the CDR3, the DNA is TGCGCCAGCAGCCTTTTAATGACAGGGACTTTCTACGAGCAGTACTTC. Its translation is CASSLLMTGTFYEQYF.

The chain links TRBV30 to TRBJ1-2, with 9 nucleotides matching TRBD1. Germline V gene data show CDR1 as GTSNPN and CDR2 as SVGIG (reference sequence). Trimming took 7 bases from V and 4 from J; bases not matched to a gene: 7. The CDR3 is made up of 13 amino acids. This chain's CDR3 is CASPRTGVYGYTF. Here the CDR3 DNA reads TGTGCCTCTCCTCGGACAGGGGTCTATGGCTACACCTTC.

V gene TRBV28 combines with J gene TRBJ1-2; D is ambiguous. V lost 1 base, J lost 8 bases, and 14 bases lay in between. Germline V gene lookup returns CDR1 MDHEN and CDR2 SYDVKM. This CDR3 has 14 residues. In DNA, the CDR3 is TGTGCCAGCAGTTTATTTTCTCAGGCGGGGGGCTACACCTTC. Its protein is CASSLFSQAGGYTF.

The V call is TRBV7-2, the J call TRBJ2-3, with D tentatively TRBD2 (5 bases). Per germline, CDR1 SGHTA and CDR2 FQGNSA. The CDR3 length is 17 residues. V was shortened by 2 bases and J by 1 base, with 16 bases between the two germline ends. The DNA for the CDR3 is TGTGCCAGCAGCTTATTCTGGAGCGGCGTGGGCACAGATACGCAGTATTTT. Translation gives CASSLFWSGVGTDTQYF.

This clone is a singleton in its sample. The chain joins TRBV3-1 (or the pseudogene TRBV3-2) to TRBJ1-2; a possible D gene is TRBD1 (6 bases). Between the trimmed V and J ends, which lost 4 bases and 2 bases, there was a span of 11 bases. Germline values: CDR1 LGHDT, CDR2 YNNKEL (reference sequence). The CDR3 loop spans 14 amino acids. CDR3: CASSPTTGNYGYTF. The CDR3 nucleotides are TGTGCCAGCAGCCCTACAACAGGGAACTATGGCTACACCTTC.

J is TRBJ1-1 and V is TRBV7-8; possible D gene TRBD1, 5 bases. The V gene's germline CDR1 is SGHVS and CDR2 FQNEAQ. The CDR3 is made up of 15 amino acids. Trimming took off 5 bases at V and 0 bases at J, with 13 bases between the two ends. As DNA, the CDR3 is TGTGCCAGCAGCCCGCGGGGGGTTATGAACACTGAAGCTTTCTTT. Protein product: CASSPRGVMNTEAFF.

This sequence joins TRBV11-1 and TRBJ2-7; D is uncertain. The V and J ends lost 2 bases and 5 bases respectively, with 7 bases between them. Germline assignment: CDR1 SGHAT and CDR2 FQDESV (reference sequence). There are 12 residues in the CDR3. CDR3 sequence: CASSLNRNEQYF. CDR3 coding DNA: TGTGCCAGCAGCTTAAACAGAAACGAGCAGTACTTC.

The V gene is TRBV6-2 or TRBV6-3, the J gene TRBJ2-7; 11 bases are shared with TRBD2. With 0 bases clipped from V and 6 bases from J, the junction kept 4 bases outside the gene matches. Germline V gene sequence: CDR1 MNHEY, CDR2 SVGEGT. The CDR3 covers 15 residues. CDR3 sequence reads: CASSYSLAGVPEQYF. The CDR3 DNA follows: TGTGCCAGCAGTTACTCACTAGCGGGAGTTCCCGAGCAGTACTTC.

The chain employs TRBV28 and TRBJ2-7, with D uncertain. The CDR3 has 11 residues. The V end lost 2 bases, the J end lost 6 bases, and 5 bases lay between the germline ends. Germline-derived CDR1 and CDR2 are MDHEN and SYDVKM. CDR3 amino acids: CASSLVAEQYF. Here the CDR3 DNA reads TGTGCCAGCAGTTTAGTGGCCGAGCAGTACTTC.

The J gene is TRBJ1-5, the V gene TRBV6-2 or TRBV6-3; tentative D call: TRBD1 (6 bases). The V gene lost 6 bases and the J gene lost 9 bases, with 15 bases spanning the gap. The CDR3 spans 13 residues. Per germline, CDR1 MNHEY and CDR2 SVGEGT. CDR3 sequence (DNA): TGTGCCAGCAGCGGAACAGGGTCCGCGCCCCAGCATTTT. This translates into CASSGTGSAPQHF.

Here the CDR3 reads CASSITGGPYSPLHF. The CDR3 bases are TGTGCCAGCAGCATTACAGGGGGCCCGTATTCACCCCTCCACTTT. The genes are TRBV27 and TRBJ1-6; 9 bases are a match to TRBD1. Germline-derived CDR1 and CDR2 are MNHEY and SMNVEV (reference sequence). The CDR3 contains 15 residues. Trimming removed 6 bases from V and 8 bases from J; junction bases left unmatched: 8.

The chain uses TRBV5-1 and TRBJ2-1; D perhaps matches TRBD1 (5 bases). The CDR3 has 14 residues. V was clipped by 0 bases and J by 4 bases, with 8 bases between them. The germline gives CDR1 SGHRS, CDR2 YFSETQ. CDR3 DNA: TGCGCCAGCAGCTTGGAGGGGAAATACAATGAGCAGTTCTTC. It translates to CASSLEGKYNEQFF.

The chain recombines TRBV14 with TRBJ1-2; no definite D call. The CDR3 is made up of 14 amino acids. Trimming left V 0 bases short and J 2 bases short, with 7 bases between. Looked up from germline, CDR1 is SGHDN and CDR2 is FVKESK. CDR3 nucleotides: TGTGCCAGCAGCCAAGACAGGTGGAACTATGGCTACACCTTC. Translated: CASSQDRWNYGYTF.

The chain uses TRBV13 and TRBJ2-5; weak D call: TRBD1 (7 bases). The V end was cut by 3 bases, the J end by 4 bases, with 15 bases between. The CDR3 loop spans 15 amino acids. Germline V lookup: CDR1 PRHDT, CDR2 FYEKMQ (reference sequence). The CDR3 loop reads CASSFRDRAGETQYF. The CDR3 DNA sequence: TGTGCCAGCAGCTTCCGGGACAGAGCGGGAGAGACCCAGTACTTC.

The J gene is TRBJ2-7, the V gene TRBV15, with 8 bases fitting TRBD2. Trimming at V came to 1 base and at J to 2 bases, leaving 13 bases not matched to a gene. CDR3 size: 18 residues. Germline CDR1 reads LNHNV; CDR2 reads YYDKDF (reference sequence). The CDR3 bases are TGTGCCACCAGCAGAGTCGATCGAAGCGGGGGCGAGACCTACGAGCAGTACTTC. This sequence encodes CATSRVDRSGGETYEQYF.

V usage is TRBV28 and J usage is TRBJ1-1; 9 bases agree with TRBD1. J gave up 1 base and V 6 bases, and 18 bases lay outside the gene matches. Germline CDR1 reads MDHEN; CDR2 reads SYDVKM. This CDR3 has 19 residues. This CDR3 reads CASRPGGRWTGEGNTEAFF. Written as DNA, the CDR3 is TGTGCCAGCAGGCCGGGGGGGAGGTGGACAGGGGAAGGGAACACTGAAGCTTTCTTT.

This clone has a handful of counts. The chain combines TRBV2 with TRBJ2-2; 11 bases agree with TRBD1. Germline assignment: CDR1 SNHLY and CDR2 FYNNEI. After removal of 7 bases from V and 4 bases from J, the junction contained 2 bases not matched to a gene. The CDR3 consists of 14 residues. CDR3 sequence reads: CASTGQGGTGELFF. CDR3 nucleotide sequence: TGTGCCAGCACGGGACAGGGGGGCACCGGGGAGCTGTTTTTT.

V is TRBV24-1 and J is TRBJ2-1, with TRBD1 as a possible D gene (5 bases). Looked up from germline, CDR1 is KGHDR and CDR2 is SFDVKD. The V end was cut by 1 base, the J end by 3 bases, with 9 bases between. The CDR3 extends over 15 amino acids. The CDR3, as DNA: TGTGCCACCAGTGATTTTGACAGTCACTACAATGAGCAGTTCTTC. Encoded protein: CATSDFDSHYNEQFF.

About this clone itself: Here the CDR3 omits its conserved ending phenylalanine or tryptophan, so a read error is the likely source. It is unclear where the CDR3 begins or ends on the DNA, so no DNA is shown, and the CDR3 is as TCRdb lists it. The chain uses TRBV19 and TRBJ1-6; the table's TRBD1 call for D was not verified on the DNA. Inclusive of both ends, the CDR3 amounts to 13 amino acids. Per germline, CDR1 LNHDA and CDR2 SQIVND (reference sequence). The CDR3 is CASRRTPRTGLGL.

V gene TRBV10-1 combines with J gene TRBJ1-5; TRBD1 is a possible D gene (5 bases). Trimming shortened V by 2 bases and J by 7 bases, and 15 bases separated the two germline ends. The CDR3 sequence is 15 residues long. Germline CDR1 is WNHNN and CDR2 is SYGVQD (reference sequence). CDR3 nucleotides: TGCGCCAGCAGTGAGAGACGGCGGGGCGGCCAGCCCCAGCATTTT. This translates into CASSERRRGGQPQHF.

The rearrangement uses TRBV28 and TRBJ1-3; 8 nucleotides align to TRBD1. This CDR3 has 11 residues. Germline CDR1 reads MDHEN; CDR2 reads SYDVKM. V shed 5 bases and J 13 bases; nucleotides not matched to a gene: 4. Here the CDR3 reads CASSADRAIYF. CDR3 DNA sequence: TGTGCCAGCAGTGCGGACAGGGCGATATATTTT.

The gene calls are TRBV19 and TRBJ2-1, with TRBD2 matching 12 bases. The CDR3 is made up of 18 amino acids. The germline V gene has CDR1 LNHDA and CDR2 SQIVND (reference sequence). Trimming took 2 bases from V and 0 from J; bases not matched to a gene: 5. For the CDR3, the DNA is TGTGCCAGTAGTATACACTTGACTAGCGGGAGCTCCTACAATGAGCAGTTCTTC. This codes for CASSIHLTSGSSYNEQFF.